The T cell receptor (beta chain) under discussion was sequenced for a study of cytomegalovirus exposure and HLA in healthy donors. At the level of the study: Unique TCRs numbering roughly 80 million, obtained from HLA-typed donors, made up an early data release. Study-wide results and limits: Later analysis reportedly placed an Asian-associated ancestry cluster below the roughly 600-donor mean in N-insertions. Later analysis associated a missense DCLRE1C variant with TCR beta V- and J-gene trimming.

Germline CDR1 is SGHKS and CDR2 is YYEKEE (reference sequence). Germline trimming cut 2 bases from V and 2 bases from J; bases unmatched to any gene: 6. The CDR3 length is 15 residues. This clone was counted between two and nine times. Its antigen is as yet unknown. Primers for the PCR totalled 60 Vbeta and 13 Jbeta. Assay: immunoSEQ multiplex PCR; the TCRdb copy retains only in-frame clones and omits some. The repertoire holds 150,000 to 200,000 clones, about 80% seen once, with roughly 2% in the top ten. The source material was PBMCs. The clonotype originates from a woman between 18 and 29 years old in good health and CMV-seropositive. The chain recombines TRBV5-5 with TRBJ2-7; the match to TRBD1 covers 8 bases. Here the CDR3 reads CASSLTGGNAYEQYF. The CDR3 region has the DNA TGTGCCAGCAGCTTAACAGGGGGGAACGCCTACGAGCAGTACTTC.